The rows below give T cell receptor beta chains drawn from one sample of a study of cytomegalovirus exposure and HLA in healthy donors. Repertoires were generated with immunoSEQ multiplex PCR, while TCRdb's copy carries only in-frame clones and drops some. The profile shows about 130,000 clones, roughly 79% of them singletons. The sample consisted of PBMCs. These receptors were obtained from a woman aged 50 to 60 in good health and CMV-seronegative. The CDR3 runs from the conserved cysteine through the conserved F or W. Each record gives: J gene, clone size, D gene, V gene, CDR3 protein, CDR3 DNA. A D gene is named only where the DNA matches it firmly. Some rows mark clone size as missing; the rest say once, few, many or name a class of expanded clone.

TRBJ1-5	-	-	TRBV7-2	CASRTGNSNQPQHF	TGTGCCAGCAGAACGGGGAATAGCAATCAGCCCCAGCATTTT
TRBJ2-4	-	-	TRBV15	CATSMTGAVNIQYF	TGTGCCACCAGCATGACAGGCGCGGTAAACATTCAGTACTTC
TRBJ1-2	-	-	TRBV4-3	CTSSQDPDMGAGGYTF	TGCACCAGCAGCCAAGATCCCGACATGGGGGCAGGTGGCTACACCTTC
TRBJ1-4	-	-	TRBV30	CAWSRQDEGEKLFF	TGTGCCTGGAGCCGACAAGATGAAGGTGAAAAACTGTTTTTT
TRBJ2-4	once	TRBD2	TRBV7-2	CASSLGGDPEYIQYF	TGTGCCAGCAGCTTGGGGGGGGACCCTGAATACATTCAGTACTTC
TRBJ2-1	-	TRBD1	TRBV7-9	CASSFQGDEQFF	TGTGCCAGCAGCTTCCAGGGGGATGAGCAGTTCTTC
TRBJ1-1	-	-	TRBV28	CASSIPQGRGNTEAFF	TGTGCCAGCAGTATACCTCAGGGGCGAGGGAACACTGAAGCTTTCTTT
TRBJ2-2	-	TRBD1	TRBV27	CASSLSTGVVSTGELFF	TGTGCCAGCAGTTTATCTACAGGGGTAGTGAGCACCGGGGAGCTGTTTTTT
TRBJ2-1	once	-	TRBV19	CASSFRGRGSYNEQFF	TGTGCCAGTAGTTTCAGAGGGCGGGGCTCCTACAATGAGCAGTTCTTC
TRBJ2-7	few	TRBD1	TRBV6-5	CASSETGGREQYF	TGTGCCAGCAGTGAAACAGGGGGTCGCGAGCAGTACTTC
TRBJ2-2	-	TRBD1	TRBV25-1	CASRLTGGSNTGELFF	TGTGCCAGCAGATTAACAGGGGGCTCGAACACCGGGGAGCTGTTTTTT
TRBJ2-1	-	-	TRBV7-2	CASSSQVYLYNEQFF	TGTGCCAGCAGCTCTCAGGTGTACCTGTACAATGAGCAGTTCTTC
TRBJ2-3	few	-	TRBV29-1	CSVVHAGGTDTQYF	TGCAGCGTTGTTCACGCAGGGGGGACAGATACGCAGTATTTT
TRBJ2-7	-	-	TRBV5-4	CASSQGVGGGRSYEQYF	TGTGCCAGCAGCCAAGGGGTAGGGGGGGGCCGCTCCTACGAGCAGTACTTC
TRBJ2-2	once	-	TRBV7-6	CASSPLLGELFF	TGTGCCAGCAGCCCCCTTTTAGGGGAGCTGTTTTTT
TRBJ1-1	-	-	TRBV9	CASSGTGSWTEAFF	TGTGCCAGCAGCGGGACCGGGAGCTGGACTGAAGCTTTCTTT
TRBJ2-1	-	TRBD1	TRBV7-8	CASSHPGQGNNEQFF	TGTGCCAGCAGCCACCCGGGACAGGGAAACAATGAGCAGTTCTTC
TRBJ2-7	-	TRBD1	TRBV6-5	CASSYDRARGEQYF	TGTGCCAGCAGTTACGACAGGGCAAGAGGCGAGCAGTACTTC
TRBJ1-2	few	-	TRBV6-1	CASSLGHRNYGYTF	TGTGCCAGCAGCCTGGGACACCGAAACTATGGCTACACCTTC
TRBJ2-7	-	-	TRBV7-8	CASSLAFDRRFLYEQYF	TGTGCCAGCAGCTTAGCATTCGACAGGAGATTTCTCTACGAGCAGTACTTC
TRBJ2-2	-	-	TRBV9	CASSVEGLSGGELFF	TGTGCCAGCAGCGTAGAAGGACTTTCGGGCGGGGAGCTGTTTTTT
TRBJ1-2	-	TRBD1	TRBV6-1	CASSEEGTGTTSGGYTF	TGTGCCAGCAGTGAAGAAGGGACAGGCACTACTAGTGGTGGCTACACCTTC
TRBJ1-1	once	-	TRBV5-1	CASSSQGNTEAFF	TGCGCCAGCAGCTCACAGGGGAACACTGAAGCTTTCTTT
TRBJ1-1	-	-	TRBV19	CASSSYLNTEAFF	TGTGCCAGTAGTTCCTACCTGAACACTGAAGCTTTCTTT
TRBJ2-3	once	-	TRBV30	CAWSPHTGGTQYF	TGTGCCTGGAGTCCCCACACCGGGGGTACGCAGTATTTT
TRBJ2-7	-	TRBD2	TRBV9	CASSGSGTSGIYEQYF	TGTGCCAGCAGCGGATCCGGGACTAGCGGGATTTACGAGCAGTACTTC
TRBJ1-1	-	TRBD1	TRBV7-9	CASSFDREGAEAFF	TGTGCCAGCAGCTTCGACAGGGAAGGGGCTGAAGCTTTCTTT
TRBJ1-4	-	TRBD1	TRBV5-1	CASSLVVIGTGGLLREKLFF	TGCGCCAGCAGCTTGGTGGTAATCGGGACAGGGGGCCTTTTGAGAGAAAAACTGTTTTTT
TRBJ2-7	-	TRBD1	TRBV19	CASSLEGTGTYEQYF	TGTGCCAGTAGTCTGGAGGGGACAGGGACCTACGAGCAGTACTTC
TRBJ1-3	-	-	TRBV9	CASSVEQPGNTIYF	TGTGCCAGCAGCGTAGAACAACCCGGGAACACCATATATTTT
TRBJ1-1	-	TRBD1	TRBV4-2	CASSQVGQGVTEAFF	TGTGCCAGCAGCCAAGTAGGACAGGGGGTTACTGAAGCTTTCTTT